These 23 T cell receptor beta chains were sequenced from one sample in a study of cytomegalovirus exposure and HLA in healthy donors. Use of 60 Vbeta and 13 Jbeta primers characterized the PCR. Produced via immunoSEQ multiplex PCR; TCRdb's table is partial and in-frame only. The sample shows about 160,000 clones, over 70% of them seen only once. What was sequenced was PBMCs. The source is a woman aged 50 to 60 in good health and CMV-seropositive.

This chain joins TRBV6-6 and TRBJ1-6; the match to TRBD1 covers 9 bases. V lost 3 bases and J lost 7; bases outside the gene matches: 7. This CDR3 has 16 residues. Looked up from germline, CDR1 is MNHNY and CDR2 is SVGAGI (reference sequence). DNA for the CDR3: TGTGCCAGCAGTTATGTCCCCGGACAGGGGAATTCACCCCTCCACTTT. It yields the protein CASSYVPGQGNSPLHF.

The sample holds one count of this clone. The CDR3 bases are TGTGCCAGCAGCTTAGCTCGCCGGGGATCGGAAAAACTGTTTTTT. This gives the protein CASSLARRGSEKLFF. This chain connects TRBV11-2 to TRBJ1-4; D gene ambiguous. V was shortened by 1 base and J by 8 bases, with 14 bases between the two germline ends. The V gene's germline CDR1 is SGHAT and CDR2 FQNNGV. CDR3 size: 15 residues.

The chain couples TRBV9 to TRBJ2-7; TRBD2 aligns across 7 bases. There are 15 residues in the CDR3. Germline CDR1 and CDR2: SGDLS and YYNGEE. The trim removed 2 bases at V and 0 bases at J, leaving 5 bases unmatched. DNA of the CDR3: TGTGCCAGCAGCGTTAGAGCGGGAAGCTCCTACGAGCAGTACTTC. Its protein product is CASSVRAGSSYEQYF.

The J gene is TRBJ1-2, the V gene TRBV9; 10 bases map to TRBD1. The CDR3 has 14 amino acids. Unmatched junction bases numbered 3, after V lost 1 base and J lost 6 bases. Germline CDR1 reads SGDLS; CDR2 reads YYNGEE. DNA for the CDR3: TGTGCCAGCAGCGTAACGACAGGGGGCGATGGCTACACCTTC. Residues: CASSVTTGGDGYTF.

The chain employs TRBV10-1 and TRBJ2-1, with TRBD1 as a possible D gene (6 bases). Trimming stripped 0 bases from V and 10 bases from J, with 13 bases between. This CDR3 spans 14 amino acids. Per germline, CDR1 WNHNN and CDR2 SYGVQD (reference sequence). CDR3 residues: CASSESPDRKEQFF. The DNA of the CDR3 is TGCGCCAGCAGTGAGTCACCGGACAGAAAGGAGCAGTTCTTC.

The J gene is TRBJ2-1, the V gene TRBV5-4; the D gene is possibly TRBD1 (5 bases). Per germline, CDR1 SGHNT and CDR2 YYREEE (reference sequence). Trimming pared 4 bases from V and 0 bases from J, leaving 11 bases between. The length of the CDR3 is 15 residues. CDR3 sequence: CASSHDSSSYNEQFF. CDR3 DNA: TGTGCCAGCAGCCACGACAGTAGCTCCTACAATGAGCAGTTCTTC.

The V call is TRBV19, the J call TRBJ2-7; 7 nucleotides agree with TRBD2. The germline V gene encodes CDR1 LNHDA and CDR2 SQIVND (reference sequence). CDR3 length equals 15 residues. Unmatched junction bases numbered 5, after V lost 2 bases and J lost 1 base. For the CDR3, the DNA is TGTGCCAGTAGTATATCGGCTAGCGGTTCCTACGAGCAGTACTTC. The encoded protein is CASSISASGSYEQYF.

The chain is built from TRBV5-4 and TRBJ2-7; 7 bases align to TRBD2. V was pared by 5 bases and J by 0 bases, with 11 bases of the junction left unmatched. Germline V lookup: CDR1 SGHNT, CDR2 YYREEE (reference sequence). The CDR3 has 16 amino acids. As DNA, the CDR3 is TGTGCCAGCAGGCCTTCCGCAGCGGGGAGCTCCTACGAGCAGTACTTC. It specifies CASRPSAAGSSYEQYF.

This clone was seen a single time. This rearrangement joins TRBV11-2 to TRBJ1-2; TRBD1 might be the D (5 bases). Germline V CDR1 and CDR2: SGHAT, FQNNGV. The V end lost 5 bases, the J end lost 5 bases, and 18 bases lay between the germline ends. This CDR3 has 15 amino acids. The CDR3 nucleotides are TGTGCCAGCAGCGCGGGGCGGAACTCAGTTTATGGCTACACCTTC. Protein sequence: CASSAGRNSVYGYTF.

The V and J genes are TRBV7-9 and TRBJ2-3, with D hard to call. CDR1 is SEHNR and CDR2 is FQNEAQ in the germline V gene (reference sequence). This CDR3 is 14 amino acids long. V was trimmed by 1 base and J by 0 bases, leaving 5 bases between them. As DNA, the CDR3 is TGTGCCAGCAGCTTAGTCGGTAGCACAGATACGCAGTATTTT. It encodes CASSLVGSTDTQYF.

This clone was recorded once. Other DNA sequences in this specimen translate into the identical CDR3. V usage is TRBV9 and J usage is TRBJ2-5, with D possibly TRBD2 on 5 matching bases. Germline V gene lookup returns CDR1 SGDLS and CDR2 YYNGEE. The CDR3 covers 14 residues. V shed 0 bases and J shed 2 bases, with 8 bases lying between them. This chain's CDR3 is CASSVGGSQETQYF. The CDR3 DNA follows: TGTGCCAGCAGCGTAGGAGGGTCTCAAGAGACCCAGTACTTC.

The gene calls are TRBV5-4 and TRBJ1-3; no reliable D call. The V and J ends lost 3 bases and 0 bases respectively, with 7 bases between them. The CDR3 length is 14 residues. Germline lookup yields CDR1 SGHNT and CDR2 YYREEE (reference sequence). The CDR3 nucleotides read TGTGCCAGCAGCTCGGGAAGCTCTGGAAACACCATATATTTT. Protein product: CASSSGSSGNTIYF. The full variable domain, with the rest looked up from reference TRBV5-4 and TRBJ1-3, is ETGVTQSPTHLIKTRGQQVTLRCSSQSGHNTVSWYQQALGQGPQFIFQYYREEENGRGNFPPRFSGLQFPNYSSELNVNALELDDSALYLCASSSGSSGNTIYFGEGSWLTVV.

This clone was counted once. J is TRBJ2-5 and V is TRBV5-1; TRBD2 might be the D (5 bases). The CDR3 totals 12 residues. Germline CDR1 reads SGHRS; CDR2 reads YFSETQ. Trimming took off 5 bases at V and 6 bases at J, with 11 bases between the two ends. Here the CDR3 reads CASRLEEKTQYF. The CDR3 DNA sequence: TGCGCCAGCAGACTGGAGGAGAAGACCCAGTACTTC. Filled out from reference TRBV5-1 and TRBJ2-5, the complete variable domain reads KAGVTQTPRYLIKTRGQQVTLSCSPISGHRSVSWYQQTPGQGLQFLFEYFSETQRNKGNFPGRFSGRQFSNSRSEMNVSTLELGDSALYLCASRLEEKTQYFGPGTRLLVL.

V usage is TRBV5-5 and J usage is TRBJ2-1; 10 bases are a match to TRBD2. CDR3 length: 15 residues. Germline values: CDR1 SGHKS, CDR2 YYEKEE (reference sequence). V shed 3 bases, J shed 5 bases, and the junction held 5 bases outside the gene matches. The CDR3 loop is CASSWTGTSDNEQFF. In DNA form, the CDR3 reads TGTGCCAGCAGCTGGACCGGGACTAGCGACAATGAGCAGTTCTTC.

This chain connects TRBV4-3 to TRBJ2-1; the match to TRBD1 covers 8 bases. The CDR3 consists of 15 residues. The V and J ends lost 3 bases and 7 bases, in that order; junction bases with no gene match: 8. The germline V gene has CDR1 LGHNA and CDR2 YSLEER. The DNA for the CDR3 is TGCGCCAGCAGCCACCCGAACAGGGGGGAGAATGAGCAGTTCTTC. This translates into CASSHPNRGENEQFF.

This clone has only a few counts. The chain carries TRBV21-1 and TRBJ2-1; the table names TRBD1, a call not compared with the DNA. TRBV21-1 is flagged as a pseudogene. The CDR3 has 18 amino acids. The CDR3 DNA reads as TGTGCCAGCAGCAAAGGTAACGGGACATCACCCCCTTACAATGAGCAGTTCTTC. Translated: CASSKGNGTSPPYNEQFF.

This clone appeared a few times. Written as DNA, the CDR3 is TGTGCCAGCAGCGTAGATAGTTTCGGCACAGATACGCAGTATTTT. Protein sequence: CASSVDSFGTDTQYF. The chain is built from TRBV9 and TRBJ2-3; D gene unclear. Germline CDR1 and CDR2: SGDLS and YYNGEE. V was clipped by 0 bases and J by 1 base, with 9 bases between them. CDR3 length equals 15 residues. Filled out from reference TRBV9 and TRBJ2-3, the complete variable domain reads DSGVTQTPKHLITATGQRVTLRCSPRSGDLSVYWYQQSLDQGLQFLIQYYNGEERAKGNILERFSAQQFPDLHSELNLSSLELGDSALYFCASSVDSFGTDTQYFGPGTRLTVL.

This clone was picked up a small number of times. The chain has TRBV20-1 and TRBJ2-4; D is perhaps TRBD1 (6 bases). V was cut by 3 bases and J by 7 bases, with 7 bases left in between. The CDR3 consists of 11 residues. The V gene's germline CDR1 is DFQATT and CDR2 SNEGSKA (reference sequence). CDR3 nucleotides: TGCAGTGCTAGGCAGGGGAACATTCAGTACTTC. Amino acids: CSARQGNIQYF.

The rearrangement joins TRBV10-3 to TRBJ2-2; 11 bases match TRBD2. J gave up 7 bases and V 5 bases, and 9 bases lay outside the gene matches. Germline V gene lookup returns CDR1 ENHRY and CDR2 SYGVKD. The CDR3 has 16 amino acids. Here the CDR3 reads CAISKGGLAVSGELFF. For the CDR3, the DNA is TGTGCCATCAGTAAAGGGGGACTAGCGGTTAGCGGGGAGCTGTTTTTT.

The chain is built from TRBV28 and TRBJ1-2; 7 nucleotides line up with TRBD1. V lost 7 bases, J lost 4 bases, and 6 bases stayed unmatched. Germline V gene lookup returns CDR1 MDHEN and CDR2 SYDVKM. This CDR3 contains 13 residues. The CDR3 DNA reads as TGTGCCAGCAATCGCGGGACAGTCTATGGCTACACCTTC. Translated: CASNRGTVYGYTF.

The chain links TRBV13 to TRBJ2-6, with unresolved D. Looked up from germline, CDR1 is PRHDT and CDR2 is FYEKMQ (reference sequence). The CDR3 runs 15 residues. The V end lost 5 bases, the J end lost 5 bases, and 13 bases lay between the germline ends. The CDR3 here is CASSPDLRRANVLTF. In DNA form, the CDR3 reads TGTGCCAGCAGCCCCGACTTGCGAAGGGCCAACGTCCTGACTTTC.

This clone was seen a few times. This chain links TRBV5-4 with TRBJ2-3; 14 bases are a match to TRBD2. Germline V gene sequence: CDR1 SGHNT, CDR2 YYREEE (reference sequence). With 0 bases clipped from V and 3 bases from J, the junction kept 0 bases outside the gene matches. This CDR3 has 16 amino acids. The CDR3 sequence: CASSLGTSGRTDTQYF. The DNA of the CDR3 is TGTGCCAGCAGCTTGGGGACTAGCGGGAGGACAGATACGCAGTATTTT.

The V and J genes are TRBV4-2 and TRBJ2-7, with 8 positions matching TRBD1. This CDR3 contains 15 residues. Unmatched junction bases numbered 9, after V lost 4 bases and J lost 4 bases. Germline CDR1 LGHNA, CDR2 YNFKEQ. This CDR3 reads CASSPKADRAYEQYF. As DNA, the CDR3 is TGTGCCAGCAGCCCCAAGGCGGACAGGGCTTACGAGCAGTACTTC.